This is a list of T cell receptor beta chains from one sample in a study of T cells in Graves' hyperthyroidism and ophthalmopathy. TCRdb reanalysed the multiplex PCR reads using MiXCR and keeps one entry per CDR3 protein. Found here are about 660,000 distinct CDR3 sequences, nearly 45% of them singletons; the top ten hold roughly 7.2%. The sample taken for sequencing was peripheral blood or thyroid tissue (not recorded which). These receptors were obtained from an adult man with Graves' disease, either hyperthyroidism or ophthalmopathy (not recorded which). Both conserved end residues are part of each CDR3.

J gene: TRBJ1-6
V gene: TRBV25-1
CDR3 protein: CASSGTASYNSPLHF

J gene: TRBJ2-5
V gene: TRBV7-9
CDR3 protein: CASNNRGGQETQYF

J gene: TRBJ1-2
V gene: TRBV25-1
CDR3 protein: CASSRTGGIYTF

J gene: TRBJ2-7
V gene: TRBV9
CDR3 protein: CASTVGPGVGYEQYF

J gene: TRBJ1-6
V gene: TRBV7-2
CDR3 protein: CASSPGQGHSPLHF

J gene: TRBJ2-7
V gene: TRBV15
CDR3 protein: CATSRDLGLAGLSSYEQYF

J gene: TRBJ1-1
V gene: TRBV6-5
CDR3 protein: CASSYGGAGAFF

J gene: TRBJ2-7
V gene: TRBV6-5
CDR3 protein: CASIGAGYEQYF

J gene: TRBJ1-5
V gene: TRBV7-9
CDR3 protein: CASSLGGLYQPQHF

J gene: TRBJ2-7
V gene: TRBV6-1
CDR3 protein: CASRTGTGLYEQYF

J gene: TRBJ2-7
V gene: TRBV19
CDR3 protein: CASSITTFAYEQYF

J gene: TRBJ1-1
V gene: TRBV6-1
CDR3 protein: CASSEAAGTNEAFF

J gene: TRBJ2-7
V gene: TRBV24-1
CDR3 protein: CATSAGTGDHEQYF

J gene: TRBJ1-5
V gene: TRBV6-1
CDR3 protein: CASSSGEPNQPQHF

J gene: TRBJ1-1
V gene: TRBV9
CDR3 protein: CACSRAGQYTEAFF

J gene: TRBJ1-1
V gene: TRBV19
CDR3 protein: CASKGTGRGDTEAFF

J gene: TRBJ2-5
V gene: TRBV2
CDR3 protein: CASGGKEETQYF

J gene: TRBJ2-6
V gene: TRBV29-1
CDR3 protein: CSVERQGSSGANVLTF

J gene: TRBJ1-6
V gene: TRBV9
CDR3 protein: CAASRSHDSPLHF

J gene: TRBJ2-5
V gene: TRBV7-2
CDR3 protein: CASSTFQGTKQETQYF

J gene: TRBJ2-7
V gene: TRBV11-2
CDR3 protein: CASSGGSGF

J gene: TRBJ1-1
V gene: TRBV11-3
CDR3 protein: CASSRSPMNTEAFF

J gene: TRBJ2-5
V gene: TRBV7-2
CDR3 protein: CASSPDREQYF

J gene: TRBJ2-7
V gene: TRBV20-1
CDR3 protein: CSASPGRAYEQYF

J gene: TRBJ2-7
V gene: TRBV9
CDR3 protein: CASSVGSGGTYEQYF

J gene: TRBJ1-5
V gene: TRBV6-1
CDR3 protein: CASRGTGRGYSNQPQHF

J gene: TRBJ1-4
V gene: TRBV7-8
CDR3 protein: CASSFPEKQGGNEKLFF

J gene: TRBJ2-5
V gene: TRBV7-2
CDR3 protein: CASSTTLQGTQYF

J gene: TRBJ1-2
V gene: TRBV7-9
CDR3 protein: CASSLAGQMRGYTF

J gene: TRBJ2-2
V gene: TRBV12-3/TRBV12-4
CDR3 protein: CASSLGLGNTGELFF

J gene: TRBJ2-7
V gene: TRBV29-1
CDR3 protein: CSAQGEYEQYF

J gene: TRBJ1-2
V gene: TRBV2
CDR3 protein: CASSETSMGYTF

J gene: TRBJ2-5
V gene: TRBV5-1
CDR3 protein: CASSMTGSAQETQYF

J gene: TRBJ2-7
V gene: TRBV11-2
CDR3 protein: CASSLGTDYEQYF

J gene: TRBJ1-6
V gene: TRBV27
CDR3 protein: CASSPWGQGDSPLHF

J gene: TRBJ1-2
V gene: TRBV5-1
CDR3 protein: CASSLGGQSNYGYTF

J gene: TRBJ2-6
V gene: TRBV25-1
CDR3 protein: CASVGGQGVTGANVLTF

J gene: TRBJ1-5
V gene: TRBV29-1
CDR3 protein: CSVSFGTSNQPQHF

J gene: TRBJ2-5
V gene: TRBV2
CDR3 protein: CASRVTSWETQYF

J gene: TRBJ1-2
V gene: TRBV7-2
CDR3 protein: CASSLQGDRFFYGYTF

J gene: TRBJ1-5
V gene: TRBV24-1
CDR3 protein: CAPRGQPQHF

J gene: TRBJ1-1
V gene: TRBV6-1
CDR3 protein: CASSRPLRTEAFF